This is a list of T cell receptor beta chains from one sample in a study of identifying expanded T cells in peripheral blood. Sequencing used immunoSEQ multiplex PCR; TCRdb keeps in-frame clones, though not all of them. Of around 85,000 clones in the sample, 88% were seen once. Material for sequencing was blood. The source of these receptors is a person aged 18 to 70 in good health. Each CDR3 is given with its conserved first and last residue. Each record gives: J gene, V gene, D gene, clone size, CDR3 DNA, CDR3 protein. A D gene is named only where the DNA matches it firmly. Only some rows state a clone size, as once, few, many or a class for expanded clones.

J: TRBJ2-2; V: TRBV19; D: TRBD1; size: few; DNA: TGTGCCAGTAGTTCCCTGACCGGGACAGGCTACACCGGGGAGCTGTTTTTT; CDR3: CASSSLTGTGYTGELFF
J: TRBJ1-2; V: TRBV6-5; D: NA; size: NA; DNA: TGTGCCAGCAGTTACTCAGAAACCTATGGCTACACCTTC; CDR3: CASSYSETYGYTF
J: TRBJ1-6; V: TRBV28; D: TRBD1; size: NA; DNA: TGTGCCAGCAGTCCAGGACAGGTCTATTCACCCCTCCACTTT; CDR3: CASSPGQVYSPLHF
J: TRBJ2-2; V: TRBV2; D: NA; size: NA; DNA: TGTGCCAGCAGTAAAGCCCCCGCGAACACCGGGGAGCTGTTTTTT; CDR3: CASSKAPANTGELFF
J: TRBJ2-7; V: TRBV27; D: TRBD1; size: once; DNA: TGTGCCAGCAGTGGGGACAGGTCCTACGAGCAGTACTTC; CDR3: CASSGDRSYEQYF
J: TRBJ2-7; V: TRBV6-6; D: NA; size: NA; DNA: TGTGCCAGCAGCTCCCATGGTGAGGGCGACTCCTACGAGCAGTACTTC; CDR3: CASSSHGEGDSYEQYF
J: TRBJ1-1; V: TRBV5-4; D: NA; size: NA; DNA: TGTGCCAGCAGCTCCCGCACTGAAGCTTTCTTT; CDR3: CASSSRTEAFF
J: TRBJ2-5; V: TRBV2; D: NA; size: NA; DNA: TGTGCCAGCAGACTTCCGTACCAAGAGACCCAGTACTTC; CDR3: CASRLPYQETQYF
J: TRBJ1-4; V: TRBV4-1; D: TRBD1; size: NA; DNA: TGCGCCAGCAGCCAGGGGGACAGTAATGAAAAACTGTTTTTT; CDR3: CASSQGDSNEKLFF
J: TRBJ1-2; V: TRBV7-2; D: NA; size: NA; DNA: TGTGCCAGCAGCTTAGGATCCCACTATGGCTACACCTTC; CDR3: CASSLGSHYGYTF
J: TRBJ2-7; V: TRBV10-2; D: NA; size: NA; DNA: TGCGCCAGCAAGTTTGGCCGAGACTACGAGCAGTACTTC; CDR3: CASKFGRDYEQYF
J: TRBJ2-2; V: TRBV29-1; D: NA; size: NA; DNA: TGCAGCGCCTCCGTCTCGATGGGCACCGGGGAGCTGTTTTTT; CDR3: CSASVSMGTGELFF
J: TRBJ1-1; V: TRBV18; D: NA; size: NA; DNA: TGTGCCAGCTCACCCGTATCAGGGGTTGAAGCTTTCTTT; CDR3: CASSPVSGVEAFF
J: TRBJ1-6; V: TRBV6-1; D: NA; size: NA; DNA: TGTGCCAGCAGTGAGAAGGCAGGGGCCTTCTCCTATAATTCACCCCTCCACTTT; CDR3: CASSEKAGAFSYNSPLHF
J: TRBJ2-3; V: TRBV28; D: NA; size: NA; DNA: TGTGCCAGCAGTTCGGGTGCGGTCACAGATACGCAGTATTTT; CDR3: CASSSGAVTDTQYF
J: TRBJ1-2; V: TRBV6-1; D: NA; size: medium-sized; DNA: TGTGCCAGCAGCCAAGCAGGGGACGGCTATGGCTACACCTTC; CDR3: CASSQAGDGYGYTF